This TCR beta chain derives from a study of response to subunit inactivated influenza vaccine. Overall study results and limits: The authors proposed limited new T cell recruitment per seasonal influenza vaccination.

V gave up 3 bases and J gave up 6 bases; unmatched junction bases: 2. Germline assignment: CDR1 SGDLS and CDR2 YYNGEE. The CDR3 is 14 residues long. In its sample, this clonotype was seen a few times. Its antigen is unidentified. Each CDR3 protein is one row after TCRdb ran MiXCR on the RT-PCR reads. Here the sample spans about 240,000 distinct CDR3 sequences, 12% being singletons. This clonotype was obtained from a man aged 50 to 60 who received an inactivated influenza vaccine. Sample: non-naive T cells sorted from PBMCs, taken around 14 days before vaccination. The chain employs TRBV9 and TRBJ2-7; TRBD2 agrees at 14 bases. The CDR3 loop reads CASSAGLAGGEQYF. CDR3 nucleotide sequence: TGTGCCAGCAGCGCCGGACTAGCGGGAGGCGAGCAGTACTTC.